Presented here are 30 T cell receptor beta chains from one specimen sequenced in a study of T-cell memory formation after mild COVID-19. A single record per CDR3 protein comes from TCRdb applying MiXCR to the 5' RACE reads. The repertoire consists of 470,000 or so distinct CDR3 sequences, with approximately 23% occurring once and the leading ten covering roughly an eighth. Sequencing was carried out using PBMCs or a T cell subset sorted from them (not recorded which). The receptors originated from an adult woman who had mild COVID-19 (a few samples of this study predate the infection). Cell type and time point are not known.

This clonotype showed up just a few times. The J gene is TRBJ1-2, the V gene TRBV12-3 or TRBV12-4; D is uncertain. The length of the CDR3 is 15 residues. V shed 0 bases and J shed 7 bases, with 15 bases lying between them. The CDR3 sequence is CASSLAQEGTGGYTF. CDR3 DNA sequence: TGTGCCAGCAGTTTAGCGCAAGAGGGAACGGGTGGCTACACCTTC.

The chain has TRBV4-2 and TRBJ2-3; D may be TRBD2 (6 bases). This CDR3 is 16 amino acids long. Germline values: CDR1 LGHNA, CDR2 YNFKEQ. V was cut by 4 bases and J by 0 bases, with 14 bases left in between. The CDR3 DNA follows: TGTGCCAGCAGCCGATCAGGAGCGGGCAGCACAGATACGCAGTATTTT. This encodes CASSRSGAGSTDTQYF.

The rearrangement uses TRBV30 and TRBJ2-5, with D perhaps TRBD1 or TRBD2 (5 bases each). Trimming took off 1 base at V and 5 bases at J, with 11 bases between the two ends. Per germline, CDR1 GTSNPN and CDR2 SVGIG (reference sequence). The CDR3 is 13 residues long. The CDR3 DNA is TGTGCCTGGAGTGGGGGGACGGGCGAGACCCAGTACTTC. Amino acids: CAWSGGTGETQYF.

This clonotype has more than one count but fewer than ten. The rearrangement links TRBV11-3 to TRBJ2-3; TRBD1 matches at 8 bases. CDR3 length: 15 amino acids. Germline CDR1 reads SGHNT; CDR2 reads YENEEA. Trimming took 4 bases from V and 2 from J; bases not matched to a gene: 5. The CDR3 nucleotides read TGTGCCAGCAGCTCACAGGGGGGATTCACAGATACGCAGTATTTT. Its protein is CASSSQGGFTDTQYF.

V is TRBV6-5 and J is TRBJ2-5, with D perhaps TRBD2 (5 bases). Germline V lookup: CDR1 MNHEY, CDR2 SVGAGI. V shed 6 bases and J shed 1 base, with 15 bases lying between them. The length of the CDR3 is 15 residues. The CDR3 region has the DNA TGTGCCAGCAGGCGGACTGCGGAAGTCCAAGAGACCCAGTACTTC. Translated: CASRRTAEVQETQYF.

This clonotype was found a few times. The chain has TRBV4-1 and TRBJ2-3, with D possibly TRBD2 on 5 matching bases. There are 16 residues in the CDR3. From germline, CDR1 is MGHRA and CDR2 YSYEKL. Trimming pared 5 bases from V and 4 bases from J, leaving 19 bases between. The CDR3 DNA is TGCGCCAGCAGCAACCGCCTCGGGAAGGCCGCAGATACGCAGTATTTT. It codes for CASSNRLGKAADTQYF.

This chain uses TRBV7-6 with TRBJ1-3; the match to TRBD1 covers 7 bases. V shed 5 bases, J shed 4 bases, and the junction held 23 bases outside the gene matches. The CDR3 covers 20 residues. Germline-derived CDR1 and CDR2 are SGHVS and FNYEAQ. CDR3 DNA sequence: TGTGCCAGCAGCCGCGCATACACGGGACAGAAGAACGCAAAAGGAAACACCATATATTTT. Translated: CASSRAYTGQKNAKGNTIYF.

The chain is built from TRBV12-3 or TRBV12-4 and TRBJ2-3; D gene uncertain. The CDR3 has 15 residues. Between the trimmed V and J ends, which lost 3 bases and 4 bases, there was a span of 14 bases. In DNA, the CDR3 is TGTGCCAGCAGTTTCCATATGGGAAGGTCAGATACGCAGTATTTT. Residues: CASSFHMGRSDTQYF.

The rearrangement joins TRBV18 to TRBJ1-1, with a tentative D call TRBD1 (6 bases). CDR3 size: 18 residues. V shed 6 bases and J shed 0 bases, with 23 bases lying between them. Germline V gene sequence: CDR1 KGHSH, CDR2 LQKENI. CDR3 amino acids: CASSLIQGALGLNTEAFF. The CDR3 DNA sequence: TGTGCCAGCTCGCTTATACAGGGAGCGCTGGGGCTGAACACTGAAGCTTTCTTT.

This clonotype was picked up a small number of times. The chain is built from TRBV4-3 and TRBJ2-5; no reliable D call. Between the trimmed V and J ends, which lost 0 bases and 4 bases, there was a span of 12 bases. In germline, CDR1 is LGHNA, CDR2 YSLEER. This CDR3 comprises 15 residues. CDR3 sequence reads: CASSQDLARSETQYF. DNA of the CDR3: TGCGCCAGCAGCCAAGACCTGGCAAGGTCAGAGACCCAGTACTTC.

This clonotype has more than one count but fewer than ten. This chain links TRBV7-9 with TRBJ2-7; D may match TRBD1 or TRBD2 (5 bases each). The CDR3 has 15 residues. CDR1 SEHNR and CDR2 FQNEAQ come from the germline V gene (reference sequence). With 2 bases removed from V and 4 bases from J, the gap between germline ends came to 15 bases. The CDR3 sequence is CASSLWGSSPYEQYF. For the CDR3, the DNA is TGTGCCAGCAGCTTATGGGGGTCCAGTCCTTACGAGCAGTACTTC.

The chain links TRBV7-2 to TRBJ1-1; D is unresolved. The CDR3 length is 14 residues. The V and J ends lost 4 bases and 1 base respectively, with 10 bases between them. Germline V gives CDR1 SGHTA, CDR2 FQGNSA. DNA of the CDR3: TGTGCCAGCAGCTCCGGTGGCAAGAACACTGAAGCTTTCTTT. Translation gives CASSSGGKNTEAFF.

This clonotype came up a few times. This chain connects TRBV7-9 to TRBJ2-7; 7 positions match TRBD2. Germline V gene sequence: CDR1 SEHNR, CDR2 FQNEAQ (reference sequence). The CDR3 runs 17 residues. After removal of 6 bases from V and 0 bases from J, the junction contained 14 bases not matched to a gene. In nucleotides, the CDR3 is TGTGCCAGCAGTCTCCTAGCGGCACCGAAAAGCTCCTACGAGCAGTACTTC. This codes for CASSLLAAPKSSYEQYF.

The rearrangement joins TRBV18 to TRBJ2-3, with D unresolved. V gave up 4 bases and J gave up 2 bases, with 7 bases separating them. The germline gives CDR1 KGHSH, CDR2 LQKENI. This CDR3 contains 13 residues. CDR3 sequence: CASSRTATDTQYF. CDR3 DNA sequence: TGTGCCAGCTCACGGACGGCCACAGATACGCAGTATTTT.

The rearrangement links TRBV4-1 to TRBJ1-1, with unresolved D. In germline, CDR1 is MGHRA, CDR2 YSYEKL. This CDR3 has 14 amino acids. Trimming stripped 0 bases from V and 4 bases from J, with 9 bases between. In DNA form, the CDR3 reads TGCGCCAGCAGCCAAGATCCGTCGGTCACTGAAGCTTTCTTT. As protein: CASSQDPSVTEAFF.

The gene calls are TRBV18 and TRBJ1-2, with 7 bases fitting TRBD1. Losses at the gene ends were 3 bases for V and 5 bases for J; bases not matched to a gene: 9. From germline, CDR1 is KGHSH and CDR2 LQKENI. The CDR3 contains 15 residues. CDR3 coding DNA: TGTGCCAGCTCACCCTCGGAGGGGGCGGCATATGGCTACACCTTC. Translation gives CASSPSEGAAYGYTF. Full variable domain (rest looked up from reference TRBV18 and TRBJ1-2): NAGVMQNPRHLVRRRGQEARLRCSPMKGHSHVYWYRQLPEEGLKFMVYLQKENIIDESGMPKERFSAEFPKEGPSILRIQQVVRGDSAAYFCASSPSEGAAYGYTFGSGTRLTVV.

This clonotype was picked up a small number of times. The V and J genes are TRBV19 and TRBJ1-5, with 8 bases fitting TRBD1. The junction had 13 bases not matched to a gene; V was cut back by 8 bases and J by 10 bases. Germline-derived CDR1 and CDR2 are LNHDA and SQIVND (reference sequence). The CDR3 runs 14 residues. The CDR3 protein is CASGQNDGQGPQHF. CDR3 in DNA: TGTGCCAGTGGCCAAAATGACGGACAGGGCCCCCAGCATTTT. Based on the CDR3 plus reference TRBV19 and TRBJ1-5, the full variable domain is DGGITQSPKYLFRKEGQNVTLSCEQNLNHDAMYWYRQDPGQGLRLIYYSQIVNDFQKGDIAEGYSVSREKKESFPLTVTSAQKNPTAFYLCASGQNDGQGPQHFGDGTRLSIL.

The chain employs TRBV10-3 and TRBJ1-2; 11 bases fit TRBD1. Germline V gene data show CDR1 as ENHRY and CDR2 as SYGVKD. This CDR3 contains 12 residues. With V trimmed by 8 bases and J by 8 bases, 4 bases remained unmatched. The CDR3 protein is CAIAGTGGGYTF. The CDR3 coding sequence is TGTGCCATCGCCGGGACAGGGGGAGGCTACACCTTC.

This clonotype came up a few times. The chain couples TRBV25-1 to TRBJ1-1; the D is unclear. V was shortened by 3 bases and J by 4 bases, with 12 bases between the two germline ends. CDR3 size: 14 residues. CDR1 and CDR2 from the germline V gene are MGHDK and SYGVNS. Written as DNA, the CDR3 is TGTGCCAGCAGTGATGATGTAATGAGCACTGAAGCTTTCTTT. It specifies CASSDDVMSTEAFF.

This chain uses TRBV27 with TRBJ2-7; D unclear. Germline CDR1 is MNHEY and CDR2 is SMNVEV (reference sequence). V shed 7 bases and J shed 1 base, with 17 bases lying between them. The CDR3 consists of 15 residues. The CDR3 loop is CASTPRGAGSYEQYF. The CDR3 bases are TGTGCCAGCACCCCCAGAGGAGCTGGATCCTACGAGCAGTACTTC.

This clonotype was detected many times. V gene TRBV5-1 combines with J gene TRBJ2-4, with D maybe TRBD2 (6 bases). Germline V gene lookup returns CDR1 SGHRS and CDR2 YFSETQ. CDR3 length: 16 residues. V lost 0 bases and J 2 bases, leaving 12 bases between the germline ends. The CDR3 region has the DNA TGCGCCAGCAGCTTGGAGCAGGGAGGACCCAAAAACATTCAGTACTTC. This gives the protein CASSLEQGGPKNIQYF.

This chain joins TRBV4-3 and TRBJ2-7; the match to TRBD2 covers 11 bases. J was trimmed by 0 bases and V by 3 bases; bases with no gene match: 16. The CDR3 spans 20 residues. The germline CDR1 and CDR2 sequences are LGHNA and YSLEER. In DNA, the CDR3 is TGCGCCAGCAGCCATGAAAAGACTAGCGGGAATTCCCTTTTCTCCTACGAGCAGTACTTC. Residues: CASSHEKTSGNSLFSYEQYF.

Written as DNA, the CDR3 is TGTGCCAGCAGTCCTCCGGGGCGAATCCCCACCTACGAGCAGTACTTC. This codes for CASSPPGRIPTYEQYF. The chain joins TRBV12-3 or TRBV12-4 to TRBJ2-7; D may match TRBD1 or TRBD2 (5 bases each). V lost 5 bases, J lost 2 bases, and 19 bases lay in between. This CDR3 has 16 residues.

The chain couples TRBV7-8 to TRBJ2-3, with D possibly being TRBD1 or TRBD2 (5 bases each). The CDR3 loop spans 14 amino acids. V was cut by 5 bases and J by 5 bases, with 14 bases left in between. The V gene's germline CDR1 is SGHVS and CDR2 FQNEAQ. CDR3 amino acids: CASSLPGARDTQYF. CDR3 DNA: TGTGCCAGCAGCCTACCCGGGGCGAGAGATACGCAGTATTTT.

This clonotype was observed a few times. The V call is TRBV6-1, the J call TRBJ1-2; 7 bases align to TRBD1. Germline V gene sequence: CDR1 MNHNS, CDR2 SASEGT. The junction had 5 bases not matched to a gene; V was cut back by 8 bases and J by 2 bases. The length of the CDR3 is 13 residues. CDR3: CASGTGDNYGYTF. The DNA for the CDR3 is TGTGCCAGCGGAACAGGGGACAACTATGGCTACACCTTC.

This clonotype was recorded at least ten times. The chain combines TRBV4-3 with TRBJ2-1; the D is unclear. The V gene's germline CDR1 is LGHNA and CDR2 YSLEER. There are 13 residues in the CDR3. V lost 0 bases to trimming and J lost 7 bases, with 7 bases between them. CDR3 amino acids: CASSQEALNEQFF. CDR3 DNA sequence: TGCGCCAGCAGCCAAGAGGCACTAAATGAGCAGTTCTTC.

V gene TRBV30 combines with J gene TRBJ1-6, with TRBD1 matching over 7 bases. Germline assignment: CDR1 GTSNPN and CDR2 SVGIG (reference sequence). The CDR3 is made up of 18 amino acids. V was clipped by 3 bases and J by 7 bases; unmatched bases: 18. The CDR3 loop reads CAWRDRTGGKNKNSPLHF. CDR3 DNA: TGTGCCTGGAGGGACCGGACAGGAGGAAAGAATAAGAATTCACCCCTCCACTTT.

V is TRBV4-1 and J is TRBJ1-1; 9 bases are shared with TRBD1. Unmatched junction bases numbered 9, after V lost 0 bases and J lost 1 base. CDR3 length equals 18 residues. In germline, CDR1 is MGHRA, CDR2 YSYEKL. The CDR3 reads CASSQDGLPDRGNTEAFF. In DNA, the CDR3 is TGCGCCAGCAGCCAAGATGGGCTACCGGACAGGGGGAACACTGAAGCTTTCTTT.

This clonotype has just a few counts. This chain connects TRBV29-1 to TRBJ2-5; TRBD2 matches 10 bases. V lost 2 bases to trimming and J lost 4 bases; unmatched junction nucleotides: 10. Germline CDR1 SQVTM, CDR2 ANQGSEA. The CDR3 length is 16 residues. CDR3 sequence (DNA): TGCAGCGTTGAAACGAGCTCTAGCGGGAGAGGAGAGACCCAGTACTTC. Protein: CSVETSSSGRGETQYF.

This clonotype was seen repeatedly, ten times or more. CDR3 sequence reads: CASSFRGNEQFF. CDR3 DNA sequence: TGTGCCAGCAGCTTTCGGGGCAATGAGCAGTTCTTC. The chain has TRBV11-2 and TRBJ2-1; the D gene is possibly TRBD2 (5 bases). The CDR3 totals 12 residues. Trimming cost V 3 bases and J 6 bases, with 6 bases left between them. In germline, CDR1 is SGHAT, CDR2 FQNNGV. Supplemented by reference TRBV11-2 and TRBJ2-1, the full variable domain reads EAGVAQSPRYKIIEKRQSVAFWCNPISGHATLYWYQQILGQGPKLLIQFQNNGVVDDSQLPKDRFSAERLKGVDSTLKIQPAKLEDSAVYLCASSFRGNEQFFGPGTRLTVL.